The 32 T cell receptor beta chains given below trace back to one sample, sequenced in a study of cytomegalovirus exposure and HLA in healthy donors. Vbeta (60) and Jbeta (13) primers were used in the PCR. Using immunoSEQ multiplex PCR, the repertoire was profiled, and TCRdb retains in-frame clones only, with some absent. The profile shows 210,000 or so clones, about 85% of them singletons. Sample: PBMCs. These receptors all come from a girl aged 2 to 10 in good health and CMV-seronegative.

The chain has TRBV29-1 and TRBJ2-1, with TRBD2 matching 11 bases. Germline CDR1 and CDR2: SQVTM and ANQGSEA. This CDR3 is 15 amino acids long. V shed 4 bases and J 2 bases; nucleotides not matched to a gene: 4. CDR3 sequence: CSVGWGLAAYNEQFF. CDR3 bases: TGCAGCGTTGGATGGGGACTAGCGGCCTACAATGAGCAGTTCTTC.

The rearrangement uses TRBV7-9 and TRBJ1-1; tentative D call: TRBD1 (5 bases). V was shortened by 5 bases and J by 1 base, with 23 bases between the two germline ends. Germline V CDR1 and CDR2: SEHNR, FQNEAQ (reference sequence). CDR3 length equals 18 residues. The CDR3 sequence is CASSPGTALGRGNTEAFF. CDR3 in DNA: TGTGCCAGCAGCCCCGGAACGGCCCTAGGTAGGGGGAACACTGAAGCTTTCTTT.

This chain uses TRBV10-1 with TRBJ1-5, with D unresolved. Trimming pared 9 bases from V and 1 base from J, leaving 13 bases between. This CDR3 has 14 residues. Germline assignment: CDR1 WNHNN and CDR2 SYGVQD (reference sequence). CDR3 in amino acids: CARQYLPSNQPQHF. The CDR3 DNA reads TGCGCCAGACAATATCTGCCCAGCAATCAGCCCCAGCATTTT.

This chain uses TRBV5-1 with TRBJ1-2; TRBD1 aligns across 7 bases. V lost 3 bases to trimming and J lost 2 bases; unmatched junction nucleotides: 4. Germline V lookup: CDR1 SGHRS, CDR2 YFSETQ. The CDR3 extends over 14 amino acids. The CDR3 loop reads CASSSLGQNYGYTF. CDR3 bases: TGCGCCAGCAGCTCATTGGGACAGAACTATGGCTACACCTTC.

The chain joins TRBV7-9 to TRBJ1-5; tentative D call: TRBD1 (5 bases). From germline, CDR1 is SEHNR and CDR2 FQNEAQ (reference sequence). V lost 3 bases and J 2 bases, leaving 11 bases between the germline ends. This CDR3 comprises 15 residues. CDR3 nucleotides: TGTGCCAGCAGCTTGGGGCACAACGGCAATCAGCCCCAGCATTTT. Protein: CASSLGHNGNQPQHF.

V gene TRBV11-2 combines with J gene TRBJ2-5; 9 bases are shared with TRBD1. J was trimmed by 5 bases and V by 5 bases; bases with no gene match: 6. Germline assignment: CDR1 SGHAT and CDR2 FQNNGV. The CDR3 covers 14 residues. CDR3 DNA sequence: TGTGCCAGCAGCCCGGACAGGGGATGGGAGACCCAGTACTTC. This codes for CASSPDRGWETQYF.

This sequence joins TRBV29-1 and TRBJ2-7; TRBD2 matches at 11 bases. The CDR3 length is 15 residues. V shed 4 bases, J shed 0 bases, and the junction held 5 bases outside the gene matches. Per the germline V gene, CDR1 is SQVTM and CDR2 is ANQGSEA. The CDR3 bases are TGCAGCGTTGCGGGGGGACTAGCGGACTCCTACGAGCAGTACTTC. Translation gives CSVAGGLADSYEQYF.

This rearrangement joins TRBV5-1 to TRBJ1-6; D may be TRBD1 (6 bases). The CDR3 runs to 15 residues. V shed 0 bases and J shed 5 bases, with 9 bases lying between them. The germline V gene encodes CDR1 SGHRS and CDR2 YFSETQ. The CDR3 DNA reads as TGCGCCAGCAGCTTGGCCTGGACAGATAATTCACCCCTCCACTTT. As protein: CASSLAWTDNSPLHF.

V is TRBV12-5 and J is TRBJ2-1; TRBD2 matches at 10 bases. V dropped 6 bases and J dropped 4; count of bases not matched to a gene: 12. This CDR3 comprises 17 residues. CDR1 and CDR2 from the germline V gene are LGHNT and FRNRAP. CDR3 sequence: CASGRPGTSAGYNEQFF. The DNA for the CDR3 is TGTGCTAGTGGCCGTCCCGGGACTAGCGCCGGGTACAATGAGCAGTTCTTC.

V and J are TRBV6-5 and TRBJ2-7, with D possibly TRBD1 on 6 matching bases. This CDR3 has 13 amino acids. V was pared by 2 bases and J by 2 bases, with 7 bases between. CDR1 and CDR2 from the germline V gene are MNHEY and SVGAGI. The DNA for the CDR3 is TGTGCCAGCAGTTACGAGGGGGCCTACGAGCAGTACTTC. Its protein is CASSYEGAYEQYF.

This chain links TRBV12-5 with TRBJ2-7; possibly TRBD1 for D (5 bases). Trimming removed 0 bases from V and 6 bases from J, with 18 bases in between. This CDR3 is built from 16 residues. In germline, CDR1 is LGHNT, CDR2 FRNRAP. CDR3 DNA: TGTGCTAGTGGTTTGGTAAGGGGAAAGGGTAGTTCCGAGCAGTACTTC. Amino acids: CASGLVRGKGSSEQYF.

This chain connects TRBV6-5 to TRBJ2-5; D is ambiguous. The V and J ends lost 4 bases and 4 bases respectively, with 16 bases between them. The CDR3 runs 15 residues. Germline V gene lookup returns CDR1 MNHEY and CDR2 SVGAGI. The CDR3 DNA reads as TGTGCCAGCAGTTCGTCCCAGAAGAGAGGAGAGACCCAGTACTTC. This translates into CASSSSQKRGETQYF.

The rearrangement links TRBV2 to TRBJ2-5; 8 bases map to TRBD2. Germline V gene sequence: CDR1 SNHLY, CDR2 FYNNEI. The CDR3 loop spans 13 amino acids. V lost 6 bases, J lost 3 bases, and 3 bases stayed unmatched. CDR3 amino acids: CASRGSGKETQYF. DNA of the CDR3: TGTGCCAGCAGGGGTAGCGGGAAAGAGACCCAGTACTTC.

V usage is TRBV30 and J usage is TRBJ1-2; D is uncertain. The length of the CDR3 is 12 residues. Germline V gene data show CDR1 as GTSNPN and CDR2 as SVGIG (reference sequence). Trimming took 0 bases from V and 8 from J, leaving 10 bases between them. The CDR3 DNA follows: TGTGCCTGGAGTGTACGACAACGAGGCTACACCTTC. This sequence encodes CAWSVRQRGYTF.

The sample holds one count of this clone. The chain has TRBV19 and TRBJ2-7, with TRBD1 matching 8 bases. The CDR3 contains 15 residues. Germline V gene data show CDR1 as LNHDA and CDR2 as SQIVND (reference sequence). With 5 bases clipped from V and 2 bases from J, the junction kept 8 bases outside the gene matches. The CDR3 DNA is TGTGCCAGTAGTGAACCCGGGACAGGCACCTACGAGCAGTACTTC. Protein sequence: CASSEPGTGTYEQYF.

The chain recombines TRBV10-3 with TRBJ2-3, with a possible D match to TRBD1 (6 bases). The CDR3 extends over 13 amino acids. CDR1 and CDR2 (germline): ENHRY, SYGVKD. V was shortened by 7 bases and J by 2 bases, with 10 bases between the two germline ends. The CDR3 coding sequence is TGTGCCATCAATGGGGGCTCCACAGATACGCAGTATTTT. Residues: CAINGGSTDTQYF.

The gene calls are TRBV5-1 and TRBJ2-2, with 16 bases aligning to TRBD2. V trimming: 3 bases; J trimming: 0 bases; junction bases outside the gene matches: 17. This CDR3 region has 23 residues. Germline CDR1 is SGHRS and CDR2 is YFSETQ. CDR3: CASSSLAPGLAGGPWSNTGELFF. CDR3 bases: TGCGCCAGCAGCTCTCTAGCTCCGGGACTAGCGGGGGGGCCTTGGTCGAACACCGGGGAGCTGTTTTTT.

CDR3 protein: CASSIGRELDGYTF. The CDR3 bases are TGTGCCAGTAGTATAGGGCGGGAGTTGGATGGCTACACCTTC. The V and J genes are TRBV19 and TRBJ1-2; D remains unclear. CDR1 and CDR2 from the germline V gene are LNHDA and SQIVND (reference sequence). This CDR3 has 14 residues. Trimming stripped 1 base from V and 6 bases from J, with 12 bases between.

The chain couples TRBV30 to TRBJ2-2; the D gene is possibly TRBD1 (5 bases). The CDR3 consists of 20 residues. The germline V gene has CDR1 GTSNPN and CDR2 SVGIG (reference sequence). V shed 3 bases and J shed 0 bases, with 26 bases lying between them. CDR3: CAWRGSVRQGPLSNTGELFF. CDR3 in DNA: TGTGCCTGGAGGGGGTCGGTTCGGCAGGGTCCCCTCTCGAACACCGGGGAGCTGTTTTTT.

The chain has TRBV11-3 and TRBJ2-3; D is perhaps TRBD1 (5 bases). Trimming stripped 1 base from V and 0 bases from J, with 11 bases between. The germline gives CDR1 SGHNT, CDR2 YENEEA. CDR3 length: 16 residues. The CDR3, as DNA: TGTGCCAGCAGCTTAGGCCGACAGTATAGCACAGATACGCAGTATTTT. This gives the protein CASSLGRQYSTDTQYF.

The count of this clone is one. The gene calls are TRBV4-1 and TRBJ1-2; no reliable D call. The CDR3 length is 15 residues. Germline lookup yields CDR1 MGHRA and CDR2 YSYEKL. The V and J ends lost 0 bases and 6 bases respectively, with 14 bases between them. CDR3 sequence: CASSQDSLREDGYTF. In DNA, the CDR3 is TGCGCCAGCAGCCAAGATTCGTTGAGGGAGGATGGCTACACCTTC.

The rearrangement uses TRBV6-1 and TRBJ1-3, with 7 bases identical to TRBD1. This CDR3 spans 12 amino acids. V lost 8 bases to trimming and J lost 2 bases; unmatched junction nucleotides: 0. Germline assignment: CDR1 MNHNS and CDR2 SASEGT. CDR3 region: CASDRAGNTIYF. The DNA for the CDR3 is TGTGCCAGCGACAGGGCTGGAAACACCATATATTTT.

The rearrangement joins TRBV27 to TRBJ2-7; 9 bases align to TRBD1. Germline CDR1 reads MNHEY; CDR2 reads SMNVEV (reference sequence). The CDR3 covers 15 residues. J gave up 7 bases and V 3 bases, and 10 bases lay outside the gene matches. CDR3 DNA: TGTGCCAGCAGTTTCCTAGACAGGGGGGGTGGTGAGCAGTACTTC. Its translation is CASSFLDRGGGEQYF.

The V call is TRBV5-6, the J call TRBJ2-5; 7 bases match TRBD2. The CDR3 is 16 residues long. After removal of 0 bases from V and 2 bases from J, the junction contained 7 bases not matched to a gene. The germline V gene encodes CDR1 SGHDT and CDR2 YYEEEE. CDR3 loop: CASSLALRGIQETQYF. In DNA, the CDR3 is TGTGCCAGCAGCTTGGCTTTGCGGGGGATACAAGAGACCCAGTACTTC.

This sequence joins TRBV9 and TRBJ1-1; no definite D call. CDR3 length: 14 amino acids. Germline V gives CDR1 SGDLS, CDR2 YYNGEE. The V end was cut by 3 bases, the J end by 1 base, with 10 bases between. DNA for the CDR3: TGTGCCAGCAGCGGAGAGGGTACGAACACTGAAGCTTTCTTT. Its protein product is CASSGEGTNTEAFF. The full variable domain, with the rest looked up from reference TRBV9 and TRBJ1-1, is DSGVTQTPKHLITATGQRVTLRCSPRSGDLSVYWYQQSLDQGLQFLIQYYNGEERAKGNILERFSAQQFPDLHSELNLSSLELGDSALYFCASSGEGTNTEAFFGQGTRLTVV.

The V and J genes are TRBV6-5 and TRBJ2-7; the match to TRBD1 covers 9 bases. The V and J ends lost 4 bases and 4 bases, in that order; junction bases with no gene match: 5. The CDR3 runs to 14 residues. The germline gives CDR1 MNHEY, CDR2 SVGAGI. The CDR3 nucleotides read TGTGCCAGCAGTTGGGGGACAGGGCGGTACGAGCAGTACTTC. Its translation is CASSWGTGRYEQYF.

The chain combines TRBV10-3 with TRBJ2-7; TRBD1 matches 8 bases. Trimming at V came to 6 bases and at J to 2 bases, leaving 6 bases not matched to a gene. The CDR3 extends over 14 amino acids. Per germline, CDR1 ENHRY and CDR2 SYGVKD. DNA of the CDR3: TGTGCCATCAGCGATCGACAGGGGCCCTACGAGCAGTACTTC. It codes for CAISDRQGPYEQYF.

This clone was counted between two and nine times. This chain joins TRBV2 and TRBJ1-2; D is possibly TRBD1 (5 bases). The CDR3 runs to 12 residues. Trimming took off 7 bases at V and 8 bases at J, with 14 bases between the two ends. Per the germline V gene, CDR1 is SNHLY and CDR2 is FYNNEI. The CDR3 DNA is TGTGCCAGCAACCCCGGGGCGGGAGGCTACACCTTC. Amino acids: CASNPGAGGYTF.

The chain combines TRBV28 with TRBJ1-2; no clear D. V was cut by 8 bases and J by 2 bases, with 18 bases left in between. The germline gives CDR1 MDHEN, CDR2 SYDVKM. The CDR3 loop spans 15 amino acids. Here the CDR3 DNA reads TGTGCCAGCTCCCTCCCCGCACAGCAGAACTATGGCTACACCTTC. Its protein is CASSLPAQQNYGYTF.

This chain joins TRBV6-5 and TRBJ2-3; TRBD2 matches 10 bases. The CDR3 runs to 15 residues. The V gene end was trimmed by 5 bases and the J gene end by 5 bases; junction bases not matched to a gene: 7. From germline, CDR1 is MNHEY and CDR2 SVGAGI. CDR3: CASSLLAGTGDTQYF. The DNA of the CDR3 is TGTGCCAGCAGTCTACTAGCGGGGACAGGAGATACGCAGTATTTT.

The rearrangement joins TRBV30 to TRBJ1-1; a possible D gene is TRBD1 (5 bases). Germline V gene sequence: CDR1 GTSNPN, CDR2 SVGIG (reference sequence). Trimming left V 1 base short and J 1 base short, with 10 bases between. CDR3 length: 14 amino acids. Written as DNA, the CDR3 is TGTGCCTGGAGTGCCAGGGATACGAACACTGAAGCTTTCTTT. Protein: CAWSARDTNTEAFF.

This chain joins TRBV4-1 and TRBJ2-2; 15 bases are shared with TRBD2. The J segment lost 0 bases and the V segment lost 0 bases, leaving 5 bases of the junction unmatched. Germline V CDR1 and CDR2: MGHRA, YSYEKL. This CDR3 region has 20 residues. CDR3 in amino acids: CASSQEGLAGGTANTGELFF. CDR3 sequence (DNA): TGCGCCAGCAGCCAAGAAGGACTAGCGGGAGGGACGGCGAACACCGGGGAGCTGTTTTTT.